This is a list of T cell receptor beta chains from one sample in a study of OX40 agonist ivuxolimab in advanced cancers. TCRdb's table, derived via immunoSEQ multiplex PCR, lists solely in-frame clones and lacks some. The table lists tens of thousands of clones, about 89% of them singletons. The sample here was CD4+ or CD8+ T cells sorted from blood, taken in a trial of the OX40 agonist ivuxolimab. All receptors derive from an adult with an advanced solid tumor such as melanoma, head and neck, liver or kidney cancer. CDR3s include the opening cysteine and the closing phenylalanine or tryptophan. D genes are given only for firm matches. Not every row has a clone size; where given, it reads once, few, many or a size class.

d_call: -; cdr3_length: 14; j_call: TRBJ2-7; clone_size: -; v_call: TRBV5-1; cdr3_aa: CASSFRVGGSEQYF
d_call: TRBD1; cdr3_length: 14; j_call: TRBJ2-5; clone_size: -; v_call: TRBV30; cdr3_aa: CAWSNGQGDETQYF
d_call: TRBD1; cdr3_length: 13; j_call: TRBJ1-1; clone_size: -; v_call: TRBV27; cdr3_aa: CASSFRGETEAFF
d_call: -; cdr3_length: 13; j_call: TRBJ1-4; clone_size: -; v_call: TRBV6-6; cdr3_aa: CASSRGANEKLFF
d_call: -; cdr3_length: 12; j_call: TRBJ2-7; clone_size: -; v_call: TRBV2; cdr3_aa: CASSVTRYEQYF
d_call: -; cdr3_length: 15; j_call: TRBJ1-5; clone_size: -; v_call: TRBV2; cdr3_aa: CASSDSTADYQPQHF
d_call: TRBD2; cdr3_length: 14; j_call: TRBJ2-1; clone_size: -; v_call: TRBV5-1; cdr3_aa: CASSLAGGDLEQFF
d_call: -; cdr3_length: 15; j_call: TRBJ2-7; clone_size: -; v_call: TRBV5-6; cdr3_aa: CASSSMRAGGYEQYF
d_call: -; cdr3_length: 17; j_call: TRBJ1-2; clone_size: once; v_call: TRBV4-1; cdr3_aa: CASSQGGYGRGGDGYTF
d_call: -; cdr3_length: 13; j_call: TRBJ2-1; clone_size: -; v_call: TRBV19; cdr3_aa: CASSMTRYNEQFF
d_call: -; cdr3_length: 14; j_call: TRBJ1-5; clone_size: -; v_call: TRBV6-1; cdr3_aa: CASSEGGWNQPQHF
d_call: TRBD2; cdr3_length: 18; j_call: TRBJ2-2; clone_size: -; v_call: TRBV19; cdr3_aa: CASSIRIRLAGVVGELFF
d_call: TRBD2; cdr3_length: 14; j_call: TRBJ2-5; clone_size: -; v_call: TRBV29-1; cdr3_aa: CSVEELASQETQYF
d_call: -; cdr3_length: 16; j_call: TRBJ2-2; clone_size: once; v_call: TRBV9; cdr3_aa: CASSVVGGTNTGELFF
d_call: -; cdr3_length: 13; j_call: TRBJ1-1; clone_size: -; v_call: TRBV9; cdr3_aa: CASSISGDTEAFF
d_call: -; cdr3_length: 15; j_call: TRBJ2-1; clone_size: -; v_call: TRBV11-2; cdr3_aa: CASSLDAGGHNEQFF
d_call: -; cdr3_length: 15; j_call: TRBJ1-1; clone_size: few; v_call: TRBV28; cdr3_aa: CASGAWGRGRTEAFF
d_call: -; cdr3_length: 15; j_call: TRBJ2-1; clone_size: once; v_call: TRBV5-4; cdr3_aa: CASSRGESSYNEQFF
d_call: -; cdr3_length: 12; j_call: TRBJ1-6; clone_size: -; v_call: TRBV2; cdr3_aa: CASSELAQPLHF
d_call: -; cdr3_length: 18; j_call: TRBJ1-2; clone_size: -; v_call: TRBV7-8; cdr3_aa: CASSLASGTANWRGGYTF
d_call: -; cdr3_length: 14; j_call: TRBJ2-7; clone_size: -; v_call: TRBV6-1; cdr3_aa: CASSVTVLSYEQYF
d_call: TRBD2; cdr3_length: 16; j_call: TRBJ2-3; clone_size: -; v_call: TRBV7-2; cdr3_aa: CASSLAPSGNADTQYF
d_call: -; cdr3_length: 14; j_call: TRBJ2-3; clone_size: -; v_call: TRBV4-2; cdr3_aa: CASSQDEGTDTQYF
d_call: -; cdr3_length: 15; j_call: TRBJ2-2; clone_size: -; v_call: TRBV19; cdr3_aa: CASSEGDGRPGELFF
d_call: -; cdr3_length: 18; j_call: TRBJ2-2; clone_size: -; v_call: TRBV27; cdr3_aa: CASSLRASATGYTGELFF
d_call: TRBD1; cdr3_length: 14; j_call: TRBJ2-7; clone_size: -; v_call: TRBV28; cdr3_aa: CASSLLGQAYEQYF
d_call: -; cdr3_length: 12; j_call: TRBJ2-5; clone_size: -; v_call: TRBV7-2; cdr3_aa: CASSRVYETQYF
d_call: -; cdr3_length: 15; j_call: TRBJ1-2; clone_size: -; v_call: TRBV4-1; cdr3_aa: CASSQDSLANYGYTF
d_call: -; cdr3_length: 15; j_call: TRBJ1-5; clone_size: few; v_call: TRBV28; cdr3_aa: CASSLDEHSNQPQHF
d_call: TRBD2; cdr3_length: 18; j_call: TRBJ2-1; clone_size: -; v_call: TRBV19; cdr3_aa: CASSIRTSGRVSDNEQFF
d_call: TRBD2; cdr3_length: 15; j_call: TRBJ2-3; clone_size: once; v_call: TRBV6-5; cdr3_aa: CASTRGRGGGDTQYF
d_call: -; cdr3_length: 17; j_call: TRBJ2-1; clone_size: -; v_call: TRBV7-2; cdr3_aa: CASSLNPGRYSYNEQFF
d_call: TRBD2; cdr3_length: 17; j_call: TRBJ2-5; clone_size: -; v_call: TRBV9; cdr3_aa: CASSVVGLAGNQETQYF
d_call: -; cdr3_length: 13; j_call: TRBJ1-1; clone_size: -; v_call: TRBV11-2; cdr3_aa: CASSGSWDTEAFF
d_call: -; cdr3_length: 12; j_call: TRBJ2-2; clone_size: -; v_call: TRBV7-2; cdr3_aa: CASSLSNGELFF
d_call: -; cdr3_length: 15; j_call: TRBJ1-6; clone_size: -; v_call: TRBV2; cdr3_aa: CASKGGDSYNSPLHF
d_call: TRBD1; cdr3_length: 13; j_call: TRBJ2-5; clone_size: -; v_call: TRBV19; cdr3_aa: CASSMYRGETQYF
d_call: -; cdr3_length: 12; j_call: TRBJ1-6; clone_size: -; v_call: TRBV11-2; cdr3_aa: CASSQQERTLHF
d_call: -; cdr3_length: 14; j_call: TRBJ2-3; clone_size: -; v_call: TRBV6-1; cdr3_aa: CASLRDRGTDTQYF
d_call: TRBD2; cdr3_length: 14; j_call: TRBJ2-1; clone_size: -; v_call: TRBV11-2; cdr3_aa: CASSSGLAGNEQFF
d_call: -; cdr3_length: 15; j_call: TRBJ2-7; clone_size: once; v_call: TRBV7-9; cdr3_aa: CASSLLAYSSYEQYF
d_call: -; cdr3_length: 14; j_call: TRBJ2-3; clone_size: -; v_call: TRBV5-6; cdr3_aa: CASRNNPSTDTQYF
d_call: -; cdr3_length: 15; j_call: TRBJ1-5; clone_size: -; v_call: TRBV5-5; cdr3_aa: CASSPSTVQGGAQHF
d_call: -; cdr3_length: 14; j_call: TRBJ2-3; clone_size: -; v_call: TRBV9; cdr3_aa: CASSPRTDLVTQYF
d_call: -; cdr3_length: 13; j_call: TRBJ1-2; clone_size: -; v_call: TRBV9; cdr3_aa: CASSVGGNYGYTF
d_call: -; cdr3_length: 15; j_call: TRBJ2-3; clone_size: -; v_call: TRBV9; cdr3_aa: CASSVDEGLTDTQYF
d_call: -; cdr3_length: 13; j_call: TRBJ1-2; clone_size: once; v_call: TRBV2; cdr3_aa: CASSESTVGGYTF
d_call: -; cdr3_length: 14; j_call: TRBJ2-7; clone_size: -; v_call: TRBV7-2; cdr3_aa: CASSPSWVGREQYF
d_call: TRBD2; cdr3_length: 13; j_call: TRBJ2-1; clone_size: -; v_call: TRBV6-1; cdr3_aa: CASGTSGHNEQFF
d_call: TRBD2; cdr3_length: 15; j_call: TRBJ2-1; clone_size: once; v_call: TRBV5-1; cdr3_aa: CASSLNLAGAGEQFF
d_call: TRBD1; cdr3_length: 16; j_call: TRBJ1-6; clone_size: -; v_call: TRBV2; cdr3_aa: CASSGQGASYNSPLHF
d_call: -; cdr3_length: 11; j_call: TRBJ1-2; clone_size: once; v_call: TRBV20-1; cdr3_aa: CSVSAGYGYTF
d_call: -; cdr3_length: 13; j_call: TRBJ2-7; clone_size: -; v_call: TRBV6-5; cdr3_aa: CASSTRGPYEQYF
d_call: -; cdr3_length: 11; j_call: TRBJ2-1; clone_size: -; v_call: TRBV7-9; cdr3_aa: CASSLRGDKFF
d_call: -; cdr3_length: 12; j_call: TRBJ1-2; clone_size: -; v_call: TRBV28; cdr3_aa: CASSLIRGGYTF
d_call: TRBD1; cdr3_length: 14; j_call: TRBJ1-2; clone_size: -; v_call: TRBV5-1; cdr3_aa: CASSSDRGDYGYTF
d_call: TRBD1; cdr3_length: 13; j_call: TRBJ1-1; clone_size: -; v_call: TRBV29-1; cdr3_aa: CSVVSGGGTEAFF
d_call: -; cdr3_length: 15; j_call: TRBJ1-2; clone_size: -; v_call: TRBV7-9; cdr3_aa: CASSLRQAVNYGYTF